This TCR beta chain was sequenced for a study of blood T cell repertoires in COVID-19. Across the whole study: The United States, Italy and Spain supplied acute and convalescent COVID-19 samples. Sample material is recorded as cDNA or gDNA derived from T cells, B-cell-depleted T cells, or PBMCs.

The sample holds a few counts of this clone. Per the authors' pipeline: Estimation of nucleated cell counts relied on the amplification of reference gene primers. Sequenced by immunoSEQ multiplex PCR; TCRdb stores in-frame clones only, minus some. Clone size and V and J calls were adopted from that table, with D and trimming inferred from the DNA. The sample includes under 110,000 clones, over 75% of them seen just once. The CDR3 is 17 residues long. Germline V CDR1 and CDR2: SEHNR, FQNEAQ (reference sequence). V trimming: 0 bases; J trimming: 5 bases; junction bases outside the gene matches: 8. Sequenced material: peripheral blood. This clonotype was sampled from a young woman with acute or convalescent COVID-19. The V call is TRBV7-9, the J call TRBJ2-1, with 9 bases aligning to TRBD2. The CDR3 nucleotides read TGTGCCAGCAGCTTAGCGCGAGCGGGGGGCCCACACAATGAGCAGTTCTTC. This encodes CASSLARAGGPHNEQFF.